Listed below are T cell receptor beta chains from one sample, sequenced in a study of CD8+ T cells in alopecia areata. This table comes from immunoSEQ multiplex PCR, and its TCRdb copy is limited to in-frame clones, with some not included. The sample lists roughly 180,000 clones; around 56% were seen once. This specimen consisted of CD4+ T cells sorted from blood, obtained at week 4, from a patient treated with tofacitinib. The source of these receptors is a human donor with alopecia areata. Both conserved end residues are part of each CDR3. Each record gives: V gene, J gene, clone size, D gene, CDR3 protein, CDR3 DNA. D genes are given only for firm matches. Not every row has a clone size; where given, it reads once, few, many or a size class.

V: TRBV30
J: TRBJ1-2
size: .
D: .
CDR3: CAWSVWPGRYGYTF
DNA: TGTGCCTGGAGTGTATGGCCAGGGCGGTATGGCTACACCTTC

V: TRBV20-1
J: TRBJ2-3
size: .
D: .
CDR3: CSARTDTQYF
DNA: TGCAGTGCCAGAACAGATACGCAGTATTTT

V: TRBV29-1
J: TRBJ2-5
size: few
D: .
CDR3: CSVGIGKTQYF
DNA: TGCAGCGTTGGGATTGGGAAGACCCAGTACTTC

V: TRBV10-3
J: TRBJ2-3
size: few
D: .
CDR3: CAISLDSTDTQYF
DNA: TGTGCCATCAGCCTAGATAGCACAGATACGCAGTATTTT

V: TRBV7-6
J: TRBJ2-2
size: few
D: .
CDR3: CASSLALTGELFF
DNA: TGTGCCAGCAGCTTAGCCCTCACCGGGGAGCTGTTTTTT

V: TRBV5-6
J: TRBJ1-1
size: .
D: .
CDR3: CASSRQSMNTEAFF
DNA: TGTGCCAGCAGCCGACAGAGCATGAACACTGAAGCTTTCTTT

V: TRBV19
J: TRBJ2-6
size: few
D: .
CDR3: CASSRPGEANVLTF
DNA: TGTGCCAGTAGTCGACCAGGGGAGGCCAACGTCCTGACTTTC

V: TRBV25-1
J: TRBJ1-2
size: .
D: .
CDR3: CASSEPTYYGYTF
DNA: TGTGCCAGCAGTGAGCCGACTTACTATGGCTACACCTTC

V: TRBV27
J: TRBJ1-5
size: .
D: .
CDR3: CASGDSYQPQHF
DNA: TGTGCCAGCGGTGACAGTTATCAGCCCCAGCATTTT

V: TRBV30
J: TRBJ1-3
size: .
D: .
CDR3: CAWSVDSSGNTIYF
DNA: TGTGCCTGGAGTGTCGATAGCTCTGGAAACACCATATATTTT

V: TRBV30
J: TRBJ2-1
size: .
D: TRBD2
CDR3: CAFEAGGYNEQFF
DNA: TGTGCCTTTGAAGCGGGGGGGTACAATGAGCAGTTCTTC

V: TRBV7-9
J: TRBJ1-2
size: .
D: .
CDR3: CASSLGQIPLHGYTF
DNA: TGTGCCAGCAGCCTCGGACAGATCCCGTTACATGGCTACACCTTC

V: TRBV30
J: TRBJ1-2
size: .
D: .
CDR3: CAWSRGNYGYTF
DNA: TGTGCCTGGAGTAGGGGGAACTATGGCTACACCTTC

V: TRBV9
J: TRBJ2-5
size: .
D: .
CDR3: CASSVGSVKETQYF
DNA: TGTGCCAGCAGCGTAGGTTCAGTGAAAGAGACCCAGTACTTC

V: TRBV7-9
J: TRBJ1-2
size: .
D: .
CDR3: CASIPGSYTF
DNA: TGTGCCAGCATCCCCGGATCCTACACCTTC

V: TRBV5-6
J: TRBJ2-5
size: .
D: TRBD2
CDR3: CASSLTSGGQETQYF
DNA: TGTGCCAGCAGCTTGACTAGCGGGGGACAAGAGACCCAGTACTTC

V: TRBV9
J: TRBJ2-5
size: .
D: .
CDR3: CASSVSGTTQETQYF
DNA: TGTGCCAGCAGCGTCTCTGGGACAACTCAAGAGACCCAGTACTTC

V: TRBV5-1
J: TRBJ2-2
size: .
D: .
CDR3: CASSEGNTGELFF
DNA: TGCGCCAGCAGCGAGGGTAACACCGGGGAGCTGTTTTTT

V: TRBV7-9
J: TRBJ1-2
size: .
D: TRBD1
CDR3: CASSRDRGRSLYGYTF
DNA: TGTGCCAGCAGCCGGGACAGGGGGCGCAGTTTGTATGGCTACACCTTC

V: TRBV7-8
J: TRBJ2-3
size: .
D: .
CDR3: CASSLAMGTDTQYF
DNA: TGTGCCAGCAGCTTAGCGATGGGCACAGATACGCAGTATTTT

V: TRBV7-8
J: TRBJ2-1
size: few
D: .
CDR3: CASIQGGPSYNEQFF
DNA: TGTGCCAGCATCCAAGGAGGGCCCTCCTACAATGAGCAGTTCTTC

V: TRBV27
J: TRBJ2-7
size: .
D: TRBD2
CDR3: CASSIGRGGSEQYF
DNA: TGTGCCAGCTCAATCGGGAGGGGGGGAAGCGAGCAGTACTTC